This T cell receptor beta chain was obtained from a study of blood T cell repertoires in COVID-19. TCRdb's table, derived via immunoSEQ multiplex PCR, lists solely in-frame clones and lacks some. The sample holds about 210,000 clones; about 85% are singletons and the top ten take over 1.5%. This clone was seen a handful of times. This TCR derives from a man between 65 and 80 years old with acute or convalescent COVID-19. Source material: peripheral blood.

As DNA, the CDR3 is TGTGCCAGCAGCTTTGAACAGAGCTACGAGCAGTACTTC. Its translation: CASSFEQSYEQYF. The chain couples TRBV5-8 to TRBJ2-7; D is undetermined. Germline CDR1 reads SGHTS; CDR2 reads YDEGEE. V lost 2 bases and J lost 3, with 9 bases in between. The CDR3 is 13 residues long. Using reference TRBV5-8 and TRBJ2-7 for the parts outside the CDR3, the full variable domain is EAGVTQSPTHLIKTRGQQATLRCSPISGHTSVYWYQQALGLGLQFLLWYDEGEERNRGNFPPRFSGRQFPNYSSELNVNALELEDSALYLCASSFEQSYEQYFGPGTRLTVT.